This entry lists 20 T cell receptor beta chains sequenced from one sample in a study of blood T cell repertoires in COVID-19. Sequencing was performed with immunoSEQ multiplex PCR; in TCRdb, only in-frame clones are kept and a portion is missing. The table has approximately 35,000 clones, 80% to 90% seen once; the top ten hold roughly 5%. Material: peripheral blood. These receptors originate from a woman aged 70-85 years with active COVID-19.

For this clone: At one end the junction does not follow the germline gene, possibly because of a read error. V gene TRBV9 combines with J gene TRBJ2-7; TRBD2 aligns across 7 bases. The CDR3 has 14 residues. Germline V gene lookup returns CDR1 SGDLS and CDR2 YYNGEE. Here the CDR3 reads CASSVQTSSNEQYF. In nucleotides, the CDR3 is TGTGCCAGCAGCGTACAGACTAGCTCCAACGAGCAGTACTTC. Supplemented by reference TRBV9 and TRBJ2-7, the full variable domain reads DSGVTQTPKHLITATGQRVTLRCSPRSGDLSVYWYQQSLDQGLQFLIQYYNGEERAKGNILERFSAQQFPDLHSELNLSSLELGDSALYFCASSVQTSSNEQYFGPGTRLTVT.

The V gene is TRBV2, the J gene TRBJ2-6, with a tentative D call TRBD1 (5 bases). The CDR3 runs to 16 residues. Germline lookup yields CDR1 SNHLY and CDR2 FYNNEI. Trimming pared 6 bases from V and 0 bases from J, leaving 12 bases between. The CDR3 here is CASSRDYSSGANVLTF. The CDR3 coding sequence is TGTGCCAGCAGCAGGGATTATAGCTCTGGGGCCAACGTCCTGACTTTC. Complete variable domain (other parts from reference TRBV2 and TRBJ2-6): EPEVTQTPSHQVTQMGQEVILRCVPISNHLYFYWYRQILGQKVEFLVSFYNNEISEKSEIFDDQFSVERPDGSNFTLKIRSTKLEDSAMYFCASSRDYSSGANVLTFGAGSRLTVL.

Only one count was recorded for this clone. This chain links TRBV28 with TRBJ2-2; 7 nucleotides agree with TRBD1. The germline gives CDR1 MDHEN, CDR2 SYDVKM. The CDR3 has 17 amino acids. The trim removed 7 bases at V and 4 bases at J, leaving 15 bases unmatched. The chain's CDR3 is CASIGLGTDILTGELFF. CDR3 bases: TGTGCCAGCATAGGTCTAGGGACAGACATACTCACCGGGGAGCTGTTTTTT.

The CDR3 is CASSTTDSRVVGQDLYEQYF. In DNA, the CDR3 is TGCGCCAGCAGCACTACAGACTCCAGGGTCGTTGGACAGGATCTATACGAGCAGTACTTC. V is TRBV5-1 and J is TRBJ2-7, with TRBD1 matching over 7 bases. Germline trimming cut 4 bases from V and 4 bases from J; bases unmatched to any gene: 26. The germline V gene has CDR1 SGHRS and CDR2 YFSETQ. The CDR3 runs 20 residues.

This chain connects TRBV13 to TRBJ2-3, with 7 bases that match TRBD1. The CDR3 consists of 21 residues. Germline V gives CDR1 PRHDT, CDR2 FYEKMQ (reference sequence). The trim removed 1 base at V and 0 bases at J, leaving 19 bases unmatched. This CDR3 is CASSLAGPGTANWGSTDTQYF. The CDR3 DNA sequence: TGTGCCAGCAGCTTAGCTGGGCCCGGGACAGCGAACTGGGGTAGCACAGATACGCAGTATTTT.

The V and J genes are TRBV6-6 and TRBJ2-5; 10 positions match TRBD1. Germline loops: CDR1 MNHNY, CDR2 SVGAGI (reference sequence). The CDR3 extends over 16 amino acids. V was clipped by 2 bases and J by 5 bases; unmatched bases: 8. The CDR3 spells CASSYPTGGAWETQYF. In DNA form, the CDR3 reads TGTGCCAGCAGTTACCCGACAGGGGGCGCATGGGAGACCCAGTACTTC.

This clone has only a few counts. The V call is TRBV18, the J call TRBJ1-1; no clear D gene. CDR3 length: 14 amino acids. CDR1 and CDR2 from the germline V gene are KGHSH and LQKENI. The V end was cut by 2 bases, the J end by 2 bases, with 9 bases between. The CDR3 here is CASSPKPVNTEAFF. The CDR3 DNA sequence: TGTGCCAGCTCACCAAAGCCTGTAAACACTGAAGCTTTCTTT.

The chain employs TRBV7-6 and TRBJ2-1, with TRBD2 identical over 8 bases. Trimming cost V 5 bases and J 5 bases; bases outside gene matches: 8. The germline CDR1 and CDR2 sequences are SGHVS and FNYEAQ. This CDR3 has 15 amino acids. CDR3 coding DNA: TGTGCCAGCAGCGCCGGGACTAGGAGCAACAATGAGCAGTTCTTC. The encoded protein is CASSAGTRSNNEQFF.

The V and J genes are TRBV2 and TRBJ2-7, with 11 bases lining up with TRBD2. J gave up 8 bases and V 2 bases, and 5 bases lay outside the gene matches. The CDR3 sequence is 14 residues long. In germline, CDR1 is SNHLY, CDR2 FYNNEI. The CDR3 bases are TGTGCCAGCAGTGAAATTAGCGGGGGGGCTCAGCAGTACTTC. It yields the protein CASSEISGGAQQYF.

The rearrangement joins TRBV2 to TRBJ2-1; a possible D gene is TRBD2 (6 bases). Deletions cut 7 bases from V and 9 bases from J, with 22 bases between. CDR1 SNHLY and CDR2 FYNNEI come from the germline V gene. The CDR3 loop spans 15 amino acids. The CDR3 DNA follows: TGTGCCAGCACCCCCTCGGACGGGGGACGAGGTGAGCAGTTCTTC. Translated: CASTPSDGGRGEQFF.

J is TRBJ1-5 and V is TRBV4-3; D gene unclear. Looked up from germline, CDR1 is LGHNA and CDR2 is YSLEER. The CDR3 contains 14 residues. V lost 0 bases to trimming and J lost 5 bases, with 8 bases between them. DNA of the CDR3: TGCGCCAGCAGCCAAGATGTAGACTATCAGCCCCAGCATTTT. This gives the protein CASSQDVDYQPQHF.

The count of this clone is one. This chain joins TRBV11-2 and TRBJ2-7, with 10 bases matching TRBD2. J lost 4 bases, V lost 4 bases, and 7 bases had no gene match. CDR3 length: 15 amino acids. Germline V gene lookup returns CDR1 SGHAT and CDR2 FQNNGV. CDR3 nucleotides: TGTGCCAGCAGCTCCCAAGCGGGGGGGCCGTACGAGCAGTACTTC. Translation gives CASSSQAGGPYEQYF.

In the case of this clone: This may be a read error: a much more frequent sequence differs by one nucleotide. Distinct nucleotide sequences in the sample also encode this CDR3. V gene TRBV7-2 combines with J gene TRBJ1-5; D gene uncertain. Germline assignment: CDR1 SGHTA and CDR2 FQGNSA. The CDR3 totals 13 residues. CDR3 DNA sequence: TGTGCCAGTAGCTCCGACATCTATCAGCCCCAGCATTTT. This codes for CASSSDIYQPQHF.

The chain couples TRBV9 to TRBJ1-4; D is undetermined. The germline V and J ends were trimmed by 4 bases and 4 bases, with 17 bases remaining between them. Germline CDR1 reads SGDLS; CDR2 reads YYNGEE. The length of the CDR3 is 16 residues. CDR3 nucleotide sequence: TGTGCCAGCAGCCCCCCCGGAGGAGGCGGTAATGAAAAACTGTTTTTT. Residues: CASSPPGGGGNEKLFF.

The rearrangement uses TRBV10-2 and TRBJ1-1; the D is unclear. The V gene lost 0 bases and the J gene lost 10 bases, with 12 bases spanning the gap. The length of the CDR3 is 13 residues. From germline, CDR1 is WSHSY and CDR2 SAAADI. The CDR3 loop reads CASSESTGLGAFF. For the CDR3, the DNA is TGCGCCAGCAGTGAGTCGACTGGCCTGGGAGCTTTCTTT.

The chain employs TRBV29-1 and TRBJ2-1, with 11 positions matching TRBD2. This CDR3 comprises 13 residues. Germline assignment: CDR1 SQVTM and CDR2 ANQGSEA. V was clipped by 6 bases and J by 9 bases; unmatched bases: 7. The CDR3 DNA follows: TGCAGCGTCGGTAGCGGGGGGGCAGGTGAGCAGTTCTTC. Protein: CSVGSGGAGEQFF.

The CDR3 is CASSKEARGREAFF. CDR3 bases: TGTGCCAGCAGCAAAGAAGCCAGGGGGCGCGAGGCTTTCTTT. The chain combines TRBV21-1 with TRBJ1-1; the D call of TRBD1 is as the table states it, not checked on the DNA. TRBV21-1 constitutes a pseudogene. The CDR3 sequence is 14 residues long.

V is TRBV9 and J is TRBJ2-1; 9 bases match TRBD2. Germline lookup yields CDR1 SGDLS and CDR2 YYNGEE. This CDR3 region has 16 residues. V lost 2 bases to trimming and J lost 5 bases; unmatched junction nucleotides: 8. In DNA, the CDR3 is TGTGCCAGCAGCGTGAGGGGGAGCGGGGGGCACAATGAGCAGTTCTTC. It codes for CASSVRGSGGHNEQFF.

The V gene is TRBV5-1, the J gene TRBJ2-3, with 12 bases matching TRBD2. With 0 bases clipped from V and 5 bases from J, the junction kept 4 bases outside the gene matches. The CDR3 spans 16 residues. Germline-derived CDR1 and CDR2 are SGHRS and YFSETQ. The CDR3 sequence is CASSLGLAGDGDTQYF. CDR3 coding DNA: TGCGCCAGCAGCTTGGGACTAGCGGGGGATGGAGATACGCAGTATTTT. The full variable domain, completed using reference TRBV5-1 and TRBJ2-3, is KAGVTQTPRYLIKTRGQQVTLSCSPISGHRSVSWYQQTPGQGLQFLFEYFSETQRNKGNFPGRFSGRQFSNSRSEMNVSTLELGDSALYLCASSLGLAGDGDTQYFGPGTRLTVL.

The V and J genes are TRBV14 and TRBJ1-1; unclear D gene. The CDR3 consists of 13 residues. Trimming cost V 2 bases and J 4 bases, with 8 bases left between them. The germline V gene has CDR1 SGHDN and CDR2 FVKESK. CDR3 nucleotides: TGTGCCAGCAGCCAACTGGTAGCCACTGAAGCTTTCTTT. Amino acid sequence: CASSQLVATEAFF. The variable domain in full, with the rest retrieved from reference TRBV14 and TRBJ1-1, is EAGVTQFPSHSVIEKGQTVTLRCDPISGHDNLYWYRRVMGKEIKFLLHFVKESKQDESGMPNNRFLAERTGGTYSTLKVQPAELEDSGVYFCASSQLVATEAFFGQGTRLTVV.